A single sample is the source of the 10 T cell receptor beta chains below, sequenced in a study of OX40 agonist ivuxolimab in advanced cancers. Data came from immunoSEQ multiplex PCR; TCRdb stores just in-frame clones and leaves some out. The sample lists 100,000 or so clones; around 86% were seen once. Sample: CD4+ or CD8+ T cells sorted from blood, taken in a trial of the OX40 agonist ivuxolimab. All receptors come from an adult with an advanced solid tumor such as melanoma, head and neck, liver or kidney cancer.

This chain joins TRBV6-6 and TRBJ1-1; TRBD1 might be the D (6 bases). This CDR3 contains 14 residues. Trimming took off 2 bases at V and 1 base at J, with 8 bases between the two ends. Germline V gene data show CDR1 as MNHNY and CDR2 as SVGAGI (reference sequence). The CDR3 spells CASSYGGKNTEAFF. DNA for the CDR3: TGTGCCAGCAGTTACGGGGGCAAGAACACTGAAGCTTTCTTT.

The chain has TRBV7-6 and TRBJ2-3; weak D call: TRBD1 (7 bases). CDR3 length: 15 residues. Trimming shortened V by 5 bases and J by 3 bases, and 15 bases separated the two germline ends. From germline, CDR1 is SGHVS and CDR2 FNYEAQ. Written as DNA, the CDR3 is TGTGCCAGCAGCCCGGTGGCAGGGGGGACAGATACGCAGTATTTT. It codes for CASSPVAGGTDTQYF. The full variable domain, its missing parts supplied by reference TRBV7-6 and TRBJ2-3, is GAGVSQSPRYKVTKRGQDVALRCDPISGHVSLYWYRQALGQGPEFLTYFNYEAQQDKSGLPNDRFSAERPEGSISTLTIQRTEQRDSAMYRCASSPVAGGTDTQYFGPGTRLTVL.

This chain connects TRBV9 to TRBJ2-3; D ambiguous. CDR1 and CDR2 from the germline V gene are SGDLS and YYNGEE. Trimming shortened V by 4 bases and J by 1 base, and 16 bases separated the two germline ends. The CDR3 totals 16 residues. CDR3 DNA: TGTGCCAGCAGCCCCCGGGCGTCCTCTGGCACAGATACGCAGTATTTT. Translation gives CASSPRASSGTDTQYF.

J is TRBJ1-2 and V is TRBV9; D unresolved. Germline V lookup: CDR1 SGDLS, CDR2 YYNGEE. The V end was cut by 4 bases, the J end by 8 bases, with 21 bases between. This CDR3 comprises 15 residues. The CDR3 DNA follows: TGTGCCAGCAGCCCCTTGGATAAGGTTTTTATCGGCTACACCTTC. Translated, it gives CASSPLDKVFIGYTF.

This clone came up once. The V gene is TRBV5-1, the J gene TRBJ1-6; 9 bases map to TRBD1. Per the germline V gene, CDR1 is SGHRS and CDR2 is YFSETQ. The CDR3 loop spans 16 amino acids. J was trimmed by 13 bases and V by 0 bases; bases with no gene match: 11. The CDR3 protein is CASSLVSGQGVSPLHF. The CDR3 nucleotides are TGCGCCAGCAGCTTGGTTTCGGGACAGGGAGTATCGCCCCTCCACTTT.

This clone was found a few times. V and J are TRBV11-2 and TRBJ1-6; 8 bases align to TRBD1. Germline-derived CDR1 and CDR2 are SGHAT and FQNNGV. Unmatched junction bases numbered 8, after V lost 5 bases and J lost 8 bases. CDR3 length equals 15 residues. This chain's CDR3 is CASSLGAGGDSPLHF. Written as DNA, the CDR3 is TGTGCCAGCAGCCTAGGGGCAGGGGGCGATTCACCCCTCCACTTT.

The rearrangement links TRBV4-1 to TRBJ1-5; a weak D match, TRBD1 (5 bases). The V end lost 1 base, the J end lost 3 bases, and 19 bases lay between the germline ends. Germline V CDR1 and CDR2: MGHRA, YSYEKL. The CDR3 is 18 residues long. CDR3 protein: CASSQGYAGLVPNQPQHF. The CDR3 coding sequence is TGCGCCAGCAGCCAAGGATACGCAGGGTTGGTACCCAATCAGCCCCAGCATTTT.

Written as DNA, the CDR3 is TGTGCCAGCAGCCGCCGTCCCACAGGGGGTTCCTACGAGCAGTACTTC. It translates to CASSRRPTGGSYEQYF. The rearrangement links TRBV9 to TRBJ2-7; 8 bases are shared with TRBD1. The length of the CDR3 is 16 residues. Germline lookup yields CDR1 SGDLS and CDR2 YYNGEE. Trimming cost V 4 bases and J 1 base; bases outside gene matches: 10.

V gene TRBV7-8 combines with J gene TRBJ2-3; tentatively, D is TRBD1 (5 bases). Per the germline V gene, CDR1 is SGHVS and CDR2 is FQNEAQ. V lost 5 bases, J lost 7 bases, and 13 bases lay in between. This CDR3 is built from 13 residues. CDR3 coding DNA: TGTGCCAGCAGCCCAGGGCCTAAGTATACGCAGTATTTT. Encoded protein: CASSPGPKYTQYF.

V is TRBV29-1 and J is TRBJ1-1; the D is unclear. Germline loops: CDR1 SQVTM, CDR2 ANQGSEA. V lost 1 base, J lost 1 base, and 10 bases lay in between. This CDR3 is 14 amino acids long. DNA of the CDR3: TGCAGCGTTGAAGTTAAAGGAAGGAACACTGAAGCTTTCTTT. It yields the protein CSVEVKGRNTEAFF.